This T cell receptor beta chain was recovered during a study of OX40 agonist ivuxolimab in advanced cancers. V dropped 6 bases and J dropped 7 bases, with 12 bases sitting between them. This CDR3 contains 13 residues. The germline CDR1 and CDR2 sequences are MNHEY and SVGAGI. Study-wide points: CD4+ T cells averaged fewer expanded clones than CD8+ T cells.

In its sample, this clone was seen a few times. What it binds is not known. Sequenced by immunoSEQ multiplex PCR; TCRdb stores in-frame clones only, minus some. The top ten hold roughly 15% of the sample, which has fewer than 25,000 clones, 75% to 90% seen once. The sample was CD4+ or CD8+ T cells sorted from blood, taken in a trial of the OX40 agonist ivuxolimab. The V gene is TRBV6-5, the J gene TRBJ1-4; D not certain. The TCR comes from an adult with an advanced solid tumor such as melanoma, head and neck, liver or kidney cancer. The CDR3 DNA sequence: TGTGCCAGCAGCCCCTCCGGCCCTGAAAAACTGTTTTTT. Its translation is CASSPSGPEKLFF.